The T cell receptor beta chain described here comes from a study of graft-versus-host responses after intestinal transplantation. Study observations and caveats: GvH clones surfaced in recipient marrow, some emerging earlier in ileum or blood.

Lamina propria and intraepithelial lymphocytes were released by processing graft tissue. V was cut by 0 bases and J by 2 bases, with 15 bases left in between. The CDR3 extends over 17 amino acids. Germline V lookup: CDR1 LNHNV, CDR2 YYDKDF (reference sequence). Here immunoSEQ multiplex PCR was the method, and the copy in TCRdb shows in-frame clones only, minus some. The sample shows roughly 27,000 clones, about three quarters of them seen only once. As concerns this clone: Its antigen is unknown.

Sequencing was performed on ileum tissue, taken 98 days after intestinal transplantation. This TCR was recovered from a human patient who received an intestinal transplant, so some T cells may come from the graft donor. This rearrangement joins TRBV15 to TRBJ2-3; TRBD2 might be the D (7 bases). The CDR3 spells CATSRDLVRGATDTQYF. Here the CDR3 DNA reads TGTGCCACCAGCAGAGATTTGGTACGGGGGGCCACAGATACGCAGTATTTT.